These 20 T cell receptor beta chains came from one sample sequenced in a study of blood T cell repertoires in COVID-19. Repertoires were generated with immunoSEQ multiplex PCR, while TCRdb's copy carries only in-frame clones and drops some. Altogether about 130,000 clones are present, roughly 83% being singletons, with the ten largest covering about 15%. The sequenced sample was peripheral blood. Every receptor here comes from a woman in her 50s with acute or convalescent COVID-19.

This clone is a singleton in its sample. The V call is TRBV19, the J call TRBJ1-6; TRBD1 is a possible D gene (6 bases). CDR3 length: 16 residues. Deletions cut 7 bases from V and 6 bases from J, with 19 bases between. The germline CDR1 and CDR2 sequences are LNHDA and SQIVND (reference sequence). In DNA, the CDR3 is TGTGCCAGTACCTCCCTATGGCAGGGGCTTAATTCACCCCTCCACTTT. It codes for CASTSLWQGLNSPLHF.

The chain couples TRBV11-2 to TRBJ1-3; unclear D gene. V lost 5 bases and J lost 2, with 10 bases in between. Germline V lookup: CDR1 SGHAT, CDR2 FQNNGV. The CDR3 length is 14 residues. CDR3 protein: CASSLSRAGNTIYF. CDR3 bases: TGTGCCAGCAGCCTCTCTCGGGCTGGAAACACCATATATTTT.

This clone was seen only once. This chain links TRBV3-1 (or the pseudogene TRBV3-2) with TRBJ1-2; D not certain. CDR1 and CDR2 from the germline V gene are LGHDT and YNNKEL (reference sequence). Trimming shortened V by 6 bases and J by 7 bases, and 18 bases separated the two germline ends. This CDR3 region has 14 residues. Written as DNA, the CDR3 is TGTGCCAGCAGAGCTTCGGTGGTCACGGGTGGCTACACCTTC. It translates to CASRASVVTGGYTF.

V usage is TRBV11-3 and J usage is TRBJ2-1; 9 bases map to TRBD2. This CDR3 region has 17 residues. With 0 bases clipped from V and 5 bases from J, the junction kept 8 bases outside the gene matches. Germline loops: CDR1 SGHNT, CDR2 YENEEA. CDR3 protein: CASSLDSRAGGNNEQFF. The CDR3, as DNA: TGTGCCAGCAGCTTAGATTCTAGAGCGGGGGGCAACAATGAGCAGTTCTTC.

The count of this clone is one. The CDR3 DNA is TGTGCCAGCGCTTCTTCTAACGGACTAGCGGCGGATACGCAGTATTTT. Its translation: CASASSNGLAADTQYF. This chain joins TRBV9 and TRBJ2-3, with 10 bases lining up with TRBD2. Germline V lookup: CDR1 SGDLS, CDR2 YYNGEE. Trimming cost V 7 bases and J 6 bases; bases outside gene matches: 14. The CDR3 sequence is 16 residues long.

The chain carries TRBV30 and TRBJ2-1, with 7 bases that match TRBD1. The CDR3 has 13 amino acids. Germline assignment: CDR1 GTSNPN and CDR2 SVGIG (reference sequence). V lost 4 bases, J lost 4 bases, and 4 bases stayed unmatched. The CDR3 region has the DNA TGTGCCTGGATAGGGGGCGCGTACAATGAGCAGTTCTTC. It yields the protein CAWIGGAYNEQFF.

The rearrangement uses TRBV5-1 and TRBJ1-6; no firm D call. CDR1 is SGHRS and CDR2 is YFSETQ in the germline V gene. The CDR3 loop spans 16 amino acids. The germline V and J ends were trimmed by 4 bases and 2 bases, with 13 bases remaining between them. As DNA, the CDR3 is TGCGCCAGCAGCGCAGATCGCCGTACCTATAATTCACCCCTCCACTTT. It codes for CASSADRRTYNSPLHF. The full variable domain, completed using reference TRBV5-1 and TRBJ1-6, is KAGVTQTPRYLIKTRGQQVTLSCSPISGHRSVSWYQQTPGQGLQFLFEYFSETQRNKGNFPGRFSGRQFSNSRSEMNVSTLELGDSALYLCASSADRRTYNSPLHFGNGTRLTVT.

This chain connects TRBV30 to TRBJ2-5; 7 bases are a match to TRBD2. Per the germline V gene, CDR1 is GTSNPN and CDR2 is SVGIG (reference sequence). With 1 base clipped from V and 5 bases from J, the junction kept 4 bases outside the gene matches. The CDR3 is 13 residues long. CDR3 sequence (DNA): TGTGCCTGGAGTGCCAGCGGGGTCGAGACCCAGTACTTC. It codes for CAWSASGVETQYF.

The chain uses TRBV6-2 or TRBV6-3 and TRBJ1-1; maybe TRBD1 (6 bases). The CDR3 runs 11 residues. The germline gives CDR1 MNHEY, CDR2 SVGEGT. The germline V and J ends were trimmed by 5 bases and 8 bases, with 9 bases remaining between them. The CDR3 loop is CASSARGEAFF. As DNA, the CDR3 is TGTGCCAGCAGTGCCAGGGGAGAAGCTTTCTTT.

Only one count was recorded for this clone. The DNA for the CDR3 is TGCGCCAGCAGCTCCGCTACGGGGGAGAACTCCTACGAGCAGTACTTC. This gives the protein CASSSATGENSYEQYF. The chain uses TRBV5-1 and TRBJ2-7; D may be TRBD2 (6 bases). The CDR3 is 16 residues long. Trimming took off 3 bases at V and 0 bases at J, with 16 bases between the two ends. In germline, CDR1 is SGHRS, CDR2 YFSETQ. The entire variable domain, with the rest obtained from reference TRBV5-1 and TRBJ2-7, is as follows: KAGVTQTPRYLIKTRGQQVTLSCSPISGHRSVSWYQQTPGQGLQFLFEYFSETQRNKGNFPGRFSGRQFSNSRSEMNVSTLELGDSALYLCASSSATGENSYEQYFGPGTRLTVT.

The gene calls are TRBV10-3 and TRBJ2-1; D is possibly TRBD1 (5 bases). The germline CDR1 and CDR2 sequences are ENHRY and SYGVKD. V lost 6 bases to trimming and J lost 4 bases, with 13 bases between them. The CDR3 sequence is 14 residues long. CDR3 region: CAIRDIAGYNEQFF. In DNA form, the CDR3 reads TGTGCCATCAGGGACATCGCTGGTTACAATGAGCAGTTCTTC.

V and J are TRBV19 and TRBJ2-2; 9 positions agree with TRBD1. The CDR3 runs 14 residues. The J segment lost 4 bases and the V segment lost 7 bases, leaving 4 bases of the junction unmatched. Germline CDR1 and CDR2: LNHDA and SQIVND (reference sequence). CDR3 sequence (DNA): TGTGCCAGTACCCGGGACAGGGTCACCGGGGAGCTGTTTTTT. It specifies CASTRDRVTGELFF.

The V gene is TRBV25-1, the J gene TRBJ1-1, with 8 bases that match TRBD1. The CDR3 totals 14 residues. Germline-derived CDR1 and CDR2 are MGHDK and SYGVNS. J lost 4 bases, V lost 6 bases, and 7 bases had no gene match. In DNA form, the CDR3 reads TGTGCCAGCAGCGGACAGGGCGGGAGCACTGAAGCTTTCTTT. Its translation: CASSGQGGSTEAFF.

The V and J genes are TRBV6-5 and TRBJ1-5; 7 nucleotides line up with TRBD1. CDR1 and CDR2 (germline): MNHEY, SVGAGI. J was trimmed by 0 bases and V by 8 bases; bases with no gene match: 7. CDR3 length equals 15 residues. The CDR3 sequence is CASGGQHYSNQPQHF. Written as DNA, the CDR3 is TGTGCCAGCGGGGGACAGCACTATAGCAATCAGCCCCAGCATTTT.

The chain's CDR3 is CASRAGEGEQYF. CDR3 DNA sequence: TGCGCCAGCAGGGCAGGGGAAGGCGAGCAGTACTTC. This chain joins TRBV5-1 and TRBJ2-7; D perhaps matches TRBD1 (6 bases). CDR1 SGHRS and CDR2 YFSETQ come from the germline V gene. The CDR3 loop spans 12 amino acids. The V end lost 5 bases, the J end lost 6 bases, and 12 bases lay between the germline ends.

This rearrangement joins TRBV6-1 to TRBJ1-1; 7 bases line up with TRBD1. The J segment lost 1 base and the V segment lost 1 base, leaving 3 bases of the junction unmatched. In germline, CDR1 is MNHNS, CDR2 SASEGT. This CDR3 is built from 15 residues. The CDR3 nucleotides read TGTGCCAGCAGTGAAGGCAGGGGGGCGAACACTGAAGCTTTCTTT. It codes for CASSEGRGANTEAFF.

V usage is TRBV27 and J usage is TRBJ2-6; tentative D call: TRBD1 (6 bases). In germline, CDR1 is MNHEY, CDR2 SMNVEV (reference sequence). V gave up 4 bases and J gave up 2 bases, with 30 bases separating them. The CDR3 spans 22 residues. CDR3 bases: TGTGCCAGCAGTTCCAACCTGGAGGTGGACAGCGAACATCGGGCTGGGGCCAACGTCCTGACTTTC. Protein sequence: CASSSNLEVDSEHRAGANVLTF.

The V call is TRBV5-1, the J call TRBJ1-2, with 8 bases aligning to TRBD1. The CDR3 extends over 16 amino acids. Germline CDR1 and CDR2: SGHRS and YFSETQ. V shed 5 bases, J shed 5 bases, and the junction held 14 bases outside the gene matches. CDR3 in amino acids: CASRPLKTGGIYGYTF. CDR3 nucleotides: TGCGCCAGCAGACCCCTTAAAACAGGGGGGATATATGGCTACACCTTC.

CDR3 amino acids: CATSRDEDEQYF. The CDR3 coding sequence is TGTGCCACCAGCAGAGATGAGGACGAGCAGTACTTC. The V and J genes are TRBV15 and TRBJ2-7; D gene ambiguous. V lost 0 bases, J lost 5 bases, and 5 bases lay in between. The CDR3 consists of 12 residues. CDR1 and CDR2 from the germline V gene are LNHNV and YYDKDF (reference sequence).

J is TRBJ2-4 and V is TRBV28; TRBD1 might be the D (6 bases). The V and J ends lost 6 bases and 13 bases respectively, with 13 bases between them. This CDR3 is 11 amino acids long. Germline assignment: CDR1 MDHEN and CDR2 SYDVKM. CDR3 sequence: CASRGDTDQYF. DNA for the CDR3: TGTGCCAGCAGAGGGGACACGGACCAGTACTTC.